Below, 25 T cell receptor beta chains from the same sample are listed, as sequenced in a study of OX40 agonist ivuxolimab in advanced cancers. Assay: immunoSEQ multiplex PCR; the TCRdb copy retains only in-frame clones and omits some. The sample includes about 60,000 clones, about four fifths of them seen just once. Sample: CD4+ or CD8+ T cells sorted from blood, taken in a trial of the OX40 agonist ivuxolimab. The receptor set was obtained from an adult with an advanced solid tumor such as melanoma, head and neck, liver or kidney cancer.

The chain combines TRBV19 with TRBJ2-6; D not resolved. Trimming cost V 4 bases and J 0 bases, with 7 bases left between them. CDR1 is LNHDA and CDR2 is SQIVND in the germline V gene (reference sequence). CDR3 length equals 15 residues. DNA for the CDR3: TGTGCCAGTAGTACCCATGACTCTGGGGCCAACGTCCTGACTTTC. Protein sequence: CASSTHDSGANVLTF.

This clone appeared a few times. The V and J genes are TRBV18 and TRBJ1-3, with a weak D call TRBD1 (5 bases). The CDR3 consists of 13 residues. With 5 bases removed from V and 4 bases from J, the gap between germline ends came to 9 bases. Per germline, CDR1 KGHSH and CDR2 LQKENI. CDR3 region: CASSTDRGNTIYF. The CDR3 nucleotides are TGTGCCAGCTCAACCGACAGAGGAAACACCATATATTTT. Filled out from reference TRBV18 and TRBJ1-3, the complete variable domain reads NAGVMQNPRHLVRRRGQEARLRCSPMKGHSHVYWYRQLPEEGLKFMVYLQKENIIDESGMPKERFSAEFPKEGPSILRIQQVVRGDSAAYFCASSTDRGNTIYFGEGSWLTVV.

J is TRBJ2-2 and V is TRBV6-6; 9 bases line up with TRBD1. The CDR3 is made up of 16 amino acids. Germline-derived CDR1 and CDR2 are MNHNY and SVGAGI (reference sequence). Losses at the gene ends were 1 base for V and 2 bases for J; bases not matched to a gene: 2. DNA for the CDR3: TGTGCCAGCAGTTACTACAGGGGGCATAACACCGGGGAGCTGTTTTTT. It encodes CASSYYRGHNTGELFF.

The chain has TRBV11-2 and TRBJ2-7, with D possibly TRBD2 on 6 matching bases. Germline loops: CDR1 SGHAT, CDR2 FQNNGV. CDR3 size: 16 residues. Trimming stripped 0 bases from V and 2 bases from J, with 14 bases between. CDR3 nucleotides: TGTGCCAGCAGCTTAGAGGGCGGGACCCTTACCTACGAGCAGTACTTC. It encodes CASSLEGGTLTYEQYF.

This clone was observed once. The CDR3 region has the DNA TGTGCCAGCAGCTTCGGTAGCGGGGGGTGGGAGACCCAGTACTTC. This gives the protein CASSFGSGGWETQYF. This chain uses TRBV11-3 with TRBJ2-5, with TRBD2 identical over 10 bases. This CDR3 region has 15 residues. CDR1 is SGHNT, CDR2 YENEEA, per germline. The V gene end was trimmed by 3 bases and the J gene end by 5 bases; junction bases not matched to a gene: 6.

This clone was found a few times. The V call is TRBV27, the J call TRBJ2-3, with D perhaps TRBD1 (5 bases). Per germline, CDR1 MNHEY and CDR2 SMNVEV (reference sequence). This CDR3 contains 13 residues. Trimming took 10 bases from V and 2 from J, leaving 13 bases between them. Here the CDR3 DNA reads TGTGCCACTACGTGGGGCCCCACAGATACGCAGTATTTT. Protein sequence: CATTWGPTDTQYF.

This clone was recorded once. The chain has TRBV5-1 and TRBJ1-2; D might be TRBD1 (5 bases). Trimming cost V 4 bases and J 4 bases, with 8 bases left between them. The CDR3 runs to 12 residues. Per the germline V gene, CDR1 is SGHRS and CDR2 is YFSETQ. The DNA of the CDR3 is TGCGCCAGCAGCCCTGACAGCTATGGCTACACCTTC. Translating gives CASSPDSYGYTF.

The gene calls are TRBV7-2 and TRBJ2-1, with D possibly being TRBD1 (5 bases). CDR3 size: 14 residues. From germline, CDR1 is SGHTA and CDR2 FQGNSA. The V and J ends lost 4 bases and 3 bases respectively, with 10 bases between them. CDR3: CASSSSQGYNEQFF. The CDR3 coding sequence is TGTGCCAGCAGCTCGAGTCAGGGCTACAATGAGCAGTTCTTC.

This chain joins TRBV5-4 and TRBJ2-1, with 9 bases fitting TRBD2. Germline CDR1 SGHNT, CDR2 YYREEE (reference sequence). There are 17 residues in the CDR3. V lost 0 bases, J lost 5 bases, and 9 bases stayed unmatched. The CDR3 protein is CASSLASASGMHNEQFF. The DNA of the CDR3 is TGTGCCAGCAGCTTGGCCTCTGCTAGCGGGATGCACAATGAGCAGTTCTTC.

The rearrangement joins TRBV27 to TRBJ2-4, with TRBD2 matching over 11 bases. CDR1 and CDR2 from the germline V gene are MNHEY and SMNVEV (reference sequence). The CDR3 extends over 17 amino acids. V lost 6 bases and J lost 0; bases outside the gene matches: 7. DNA of the CDR3: TGTGCCAGCAGCTCCCGGGGACTAGCGGTAGCCAAAAACATTCAGTACTTC. Protein sequence: CASSSRGLAVAKNIQYF.

There are a few counts of this clone. This chain links TRBV18 with TRBJ1-5; D perhaps matches TRBD1 (5 bases). The CDR3 consists of 13 residues. Germline V gives CDR1 KGHSH, CDR2 LQKENI. The V end lost 6 bases, the J end lost 5 bases, and 11 bases lay between the germline ends. CDR3 protein: CASSPGGDQPQHF. CDR3 in DNA: TGTGCCAGCTCCCCTGGAGGGGATCAGCCCCAGCATTTT.

The chain recombines TRBV7-2 with TRBJ1-2, with TRBD1 identical over 7 bases. J lost 8 bases, V lost 6 bases, and 12 bases had no gene match. Germline V gives CDR1 SGHTA, CDR2 FQGNSA. The CDR3 length is 14 residues. The CDR3 DNA reads TGTGCCAGCAGTTTGGACAGGAGAATACGAGGCTACACCTTC. It codes for CASSLDRRIRGYTF.

This clone is a singleton in its sample. This chain connects TRBV28 to TRBJ2-7; 10 positions agree with TRBD1. The CDR3 length is 14 residues. Germline CDR1 reads MDHEN; CDR2 reads SYDVKM. With 3 bases clipped from V and 8 bases from J, the junction kept 7 bases outside the gene matches. For the CDR3, the DNA is TGTGCCAGCAGTTTCGGGACAGGGGTAGTCAAGCAGTACTTC. Protein sequence: CASSFGTGVVKQYF.

The chain carries TRBV5-1 and TRBJ1-1; D is undetermined. CDR1 is SGHRS and CDR2 is YFSETQ in the germline V gene. CDR3 size: 13 residues. V was shortened by 1 base and J by 7 bases, with 11 bases between the two germline ends. CDR3 amino acids: CASSLIEEGEAFF. The CDR3 bases are TGCGCCAGCAGCTTGATTGAGGAGGGTGAAGCTTTCTTT.

The genes are TRBV12-5 and TRBJ2-1; TRBD1 matches at 8 bases. The CDR3 covers 17 residues. With V trimmed by 1 base and J by 2 bases, 7 bases remained unmatched. Germline V CDR1 and CDR2: LGHNT, FRNRAP. CDR3 in DNA: TGTGCTAGTGGTTTGGCCAGGGGGCCCACCGCCTACAATGAGCAGTTCTTC. This encodes CASGLARGPTAYNEQFF.

The chain employs TRBV9 and TRBJ1-1; no firm D call. This CDR3 comprises 13 residues. Germline-derived CDR1 and CDR2 are SGDLS and YYNGEE. The V end lost 4 bases, the J end lost 3 bases, and 10 bases lay between the germline ends. The CDR3 DNA sequence: TGTGCCAGCAGCCCTAGAGGATACACTGAAGCTTTCTTT. Translation: CASSPRGYTEAFF.

This chain uses TRBV5-1 with TRBJ2-1; 10 bases fit TRBD2. There are 14 residues in the CDR3. The ends lost 3 bases at V and 9 bases at J; junction bases unmatched: 6. Germline CDR1 SGHRS, CDR2 YFSETQ. The CDR3 sequence is CASSSLAGEGEQFF. CDR3 nucleotides: TGCGCCAGCAGCTCTCTAGCGGGAGAGGGTGAGCAGTTCTTC.

This sequence joins TRBV27 and TRBJ2-3; the D gene is possibly TRBD2 (6 bases). Germline V gene lookup returns CDR1 MNHEY and CDR2 SMNVEV (reference sequence). Trimming removed 0 bases at V and 4 bases at J, with 8 bases between. The CDR3 sequence is 14 residues long. The CDR3 nucleotides are TGTGCCAGCAGTTTATCTCGGGAGCCAGATACGCAGTATTTT. Translating it yields CASSLSREPDTQYF.

The chain employs TRBV30 and TRBJ1-1; D is uncertain. The V end lost 6 bases, the J end lost 3 bases, and 5 bases lay between the germline ends. Germline CDR1 reads GTSNPN; CDR2 reads SVGIG (reference sequence). The CDR3 length is 10 residues. The CDR3 here is CACRDTEAFF. As DNA, the CDR3 is TGTGCCTGCCGGGACACTGAAGCTTTCTTT.

This chain connects TRBV19 to TRBJ1-1; possibly TRBD1 for D (6 bases). Germline-derived CDR1 and CDR2 are LNHDA and SQIVND (reference sequence). This CDR3 contains 17 residues. V was pared by 0 bases and J by 0 bases, with 14 bases between. In DNA, the CDR3 is TGTGCCAGTAGTATAGAGAACCGGGGGCGAGTGAACACTGAAGCTTTCTTT. It yields the protein CASSIENRGRVNTEAFF. The full variable domain, rest sourced from reference TRBV19 and TRBJ1-1, is DGGITQSPKYLFRKEGQNVTLSCEQNLNHDAMYWYRQDPGQGLRLIYYSQIVNDFQKGDIAEGYSVSREKKESFPLTVTSAQKNPTAFYLCASSIENRGRVNTEAFFGQGTRLTVV.

In this sample, this clone turned up once. The V call is TRBV5-7, the J call TRBJ2-7; D remains unclear. TRBV5-7 is assigned to the ORF class and has an uncertain function. The CDR3 runs 15 residues. The V end lost 0 bases, the J end lost 1 base, and 11 bases lay between the germline ends. CDR3 residues: CASSLDVRFSYEQYF. The DNA for the CDR3 is TGTGCCAGCAGCTTGGACGTCAGGTTTTCCTACGAGCAGTACTTC.

The rearrangement joins TRBV18 to TRBJ1-1; D is uncertain. V was trimmed by 3 bases and J by 5 bases, leaving 13 bases between them. Germline CDR1 and CDR2: KGHSH and LQKENI. The CDR3 has 14 amino acids. CDR3 nucleotide sequence: TGTGCCAGCTCACCGGGCAGCACACGGACTGAAGCTTTCTTT. As protein: CASSPGSTRTEAFF.

The gene calls are TRBV10-3 and TRBJ2-2; D unresolved. This CDR3 contains 17 residues. Germline assignment: CDR1 ENHRY and CDR2 SYGVKD. The V end was cut by 1 base, the J end by 2 bases, with 14 bases between. The CDR3 DNA sequence: TGTGCCATCAGTGAGTACACATCGGACCAAAACACCGGGGAGCTGTTTTTT. Protein product: CAISEYTSDQNTGELFF.

The J gene is TRBJ1-1, the V gene TRBV7-9, with TRBD1 as a possible D gene (5 bases). V shed 1 base and J shed 0 bases, with 15 bases lying between them. Germline CDR1 is SEHNR and CDR2 is FQNEAQ (reference sequence). The CDR3 is 17 residues long. CDR3 in amino acids: CASSLEGWRAMNTEAFF. CDR3 nucleotides: TGTGCCAGCAGCTTAGAGGGGTGGAGGGCTATGAACACTGAAGCTTTCTTT.

V is TRBV5-4 and J is TRBJ2-1, with 7 nucleotides matching TRBD1. Germline trimming cut 2 bases from V and 7 bases from J; bases unmatched to any gene: 9. Germline CDR1 SGHNT, CDR2 YYREEE (reference sequence). This CDR3 is 15 amino acids long. This chain's CDR3 is CASSLRGGRRNEQFF. For the CDR3, the DNA is TGTGCCAGCAGCTTAAGAGGGGGCCGGAGGAATGAGCAGTTCTTC.